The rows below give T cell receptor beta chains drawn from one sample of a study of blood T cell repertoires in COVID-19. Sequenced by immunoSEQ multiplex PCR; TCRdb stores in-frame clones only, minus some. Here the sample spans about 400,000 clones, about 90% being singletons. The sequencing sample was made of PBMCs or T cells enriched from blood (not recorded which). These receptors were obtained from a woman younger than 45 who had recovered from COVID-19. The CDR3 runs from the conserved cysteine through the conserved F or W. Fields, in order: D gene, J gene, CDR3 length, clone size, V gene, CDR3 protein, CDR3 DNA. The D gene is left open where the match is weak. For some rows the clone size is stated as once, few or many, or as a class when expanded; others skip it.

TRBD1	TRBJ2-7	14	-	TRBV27	CASSQRTGGDEQYF	TGTGCCAGCAGTCAAAGGACAGGGGGCGACGAGCAGTACTTC
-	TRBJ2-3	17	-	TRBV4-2	CASSQDHFGGSTDTQYF	TGTGCCAGCAGCCAAGATCACTTCGGGGGAAGCACAGATACGCAGTATTTT
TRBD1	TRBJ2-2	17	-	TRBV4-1	CASSQDTGGLNTGELFF	TGCGCCAGCAGCCAAGACACAGGGGGCCTGAACACCGGGGAGCTGTTTTTT
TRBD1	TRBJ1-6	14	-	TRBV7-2	CASSIQGADSPLHF	TGTGCCAGCAGCATACAGGGGGCTGATTCACCCCTCCACTTT
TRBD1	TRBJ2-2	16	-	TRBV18	CASSPLGTGVTGELFF	TGTGCCAGCTCACCTCTTGGGACAGGGGTAACCGGGGAGCTGTTTTTT
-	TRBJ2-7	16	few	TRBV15	CATSRDFGARDYEQYF	TGTGCCACCAGCAGAGATTTTGGGGCCAGGGACTACGAGCAGTACTTC
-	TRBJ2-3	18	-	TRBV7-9	CASSSPYREKGRTDTQYF	TGTGCCAGCAGCTCGCCGTACAGGGAAAAAGGGCGCACAGATACGCAGTATTTT
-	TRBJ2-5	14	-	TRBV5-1	CASSQGLLRETQYF	TGCGCCAGCAGCCAAGGACTCCTTCGGGAGACCCAGTACTTC
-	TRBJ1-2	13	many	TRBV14	CASSHRGNYGYTF	TGTGCCAGCAGCCACAGGGGTAACTATGGCTACACCTTC
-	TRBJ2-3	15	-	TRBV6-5	CANSDSSSGTDTQYF	TGTGCCAACTCGGACTCCTCCTCGGGCACAGATACGCAGTATTTT
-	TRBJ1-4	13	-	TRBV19	CASSPGVGDTPTF	TGTGCCAGTAGTCCTGGGGTAGGGGACACCCCTACCTTT
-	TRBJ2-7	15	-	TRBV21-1	CASSKIGLISYEQYF	TGTGCCAGCAGCAAAATCGGACTCATCTCCTACGAGCAGTACTTC
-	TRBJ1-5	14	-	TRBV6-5	CASSYIGDNQPQHF	TGTGCCAGCAGTTACATCGGGGACAATCAGCCCCAGCATTTT
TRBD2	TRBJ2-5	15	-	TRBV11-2	CASSPRTSGGETQYF	TGTGCCAGCAGCCCCAGGACTAGCGGAGGAGAGACCCAGTACTTC
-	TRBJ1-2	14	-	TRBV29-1	CSVKWDTYAYGYTF	TGCAGCGTCAAATGGGACACCTACGCCTATGGCTACACCTTC
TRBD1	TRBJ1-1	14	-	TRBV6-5	CASNLDRVNTEAFF	TGTGCCAGCAACCTGGACAGGGTTAACACTGAAGCTTTCTTT
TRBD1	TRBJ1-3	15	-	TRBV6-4	CARPGQALPGNTIYF	TGTGCCAGGCCGGGACAGGCGCTACCTGGAAACACCATATATTTT
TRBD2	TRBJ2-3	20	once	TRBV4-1	CASSQGGALTSGSLADTQYF	TGCGCCAGCAGCCAGGGGGGCGCCCTGACTAGCGGGAGTCTGGCAGATACGCAGTATTTT
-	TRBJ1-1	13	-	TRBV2	CASSVTVNTEAFF	TGTGCCAGCAGTGTAACAGTGAACACTGAAGCTTTCTTT
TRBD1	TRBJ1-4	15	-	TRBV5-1	CASSWAGGEGEKLFF	TGCGCCAGCAGCTGGGCAGGGGGCGAGGGTGAAAAACTGTTTTTT
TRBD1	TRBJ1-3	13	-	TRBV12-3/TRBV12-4	CASRDRHGNTIYF	TGTGCCAGCAGGGACAGGCATGGAAACACCATATATTTT
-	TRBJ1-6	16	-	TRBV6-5	CASSSYHRVGNSPLHF	TGTGCCAGCAGTTCATACCACAGGGTTGGGAATTCACCCCTCCACTTT
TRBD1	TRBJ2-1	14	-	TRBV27	CASSPLTGGKEQFF	TGTGCCAGCAGTCCACTGACAGGGGGCAAGGAGCAGTTCTTC
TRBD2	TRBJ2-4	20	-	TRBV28	CASSLAAGGLDGTAKNIQYF	TGTGCCAGCAGTTTGGCGGCGGGAGGGTTGGATGGGACGGCCAAAAACATTCAGTACTTC
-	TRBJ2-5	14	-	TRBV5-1	CASSLFSSAETQYF	TGCGCCAGCAGCTTGTTTTCTAGCGCAGAGACCCAGTACTTC
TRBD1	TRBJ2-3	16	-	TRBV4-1	CASSRGQETSTDTQYF	TGCGCCAGCAGCCGGGGACAGGAGACTAGCACAGATACGCAGTATTTT
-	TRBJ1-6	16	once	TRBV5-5	CASSFPGGNHNSPLHF	TGTGCCAGCAGCTTTCCGGGAGGAAACCATAATTCACCCCTCCACTTT
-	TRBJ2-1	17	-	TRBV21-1	CASSNQGTTRNYNEQFF	TGTGCCAGCAGCAATCAGGGGACTACAAGAAACTACAATGAGCAGTTCTTC
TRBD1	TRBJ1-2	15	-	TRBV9	CASSTAGGGLYGYTF	TGTGCCAGCAGCACCGCAGGGGGTGGGCTCTATGGCTACACCTTC
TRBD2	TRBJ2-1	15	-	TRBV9	CASSAREDLYNEQFF	TGTGCCAGCAGCGCGCGGGAGGACCTTTACAATGAGCAGTTCTTC
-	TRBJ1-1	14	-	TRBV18	CASSPRQINTEAFF	TGTGCCAGCTCACCCAGACAGATTAACACTGAAGCTTTCTTT
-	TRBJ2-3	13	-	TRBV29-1	CSVEEESTDTQYF	TGCAGCGTTGAAGAAGAGAGCACAGATACGCAGTATTTT
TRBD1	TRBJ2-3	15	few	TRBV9	CASSLGQGPTDTQYF	TGTGCCAGCAGCTTAGGACAGGGCCCCACAGATACGCAGTATTTT
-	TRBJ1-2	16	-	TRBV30	CAWSRVGGGLWRGYTF	TGTGCCTGGAGTCGTGTGGGGGGGGGCTTATGGAGAGGCTACACCTTC
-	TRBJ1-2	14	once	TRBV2	CASSTPVRNYGYTF	TGTGCCAGCTCGACTCCGGTTAGGAACTATGGCTACACCTTC
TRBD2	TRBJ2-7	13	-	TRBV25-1	CASGRDRTYEQYF	TGTGCCAGCGGGAGGGACCGAACCTACGAGCAGTACTTC
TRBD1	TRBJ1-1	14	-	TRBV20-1	CSASSNRGNTEAFF	TGCAGTGCTAGTTCGAACAGGGGAAACACTGAAGCTTTCTTT
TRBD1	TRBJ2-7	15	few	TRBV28	CASSLSGQGYYEQYF	TGTGCCAGCAGTTTAAGTGGACAGGGATACTACGAGCAGTACTTC
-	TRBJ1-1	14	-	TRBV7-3	CASREGRLNTEAFF	TGTGCCAGCAGGGAGGGACGTCTGAACACTGAAGCTTTCTTT